The 21 T cell receptor beta chains below were found in one sample sequenced in a study of Ad26.COV2.S vaccination and SARS-CoV-2 variants. Treatment meaning: around 19 received Ad26.COV2.S at low or high dose, single or two shots; about 5 received placebo; per-sample allocation not given. Samples came from day 63 after the first vaccine or placebo injection. The repertoire was sequenced with immunoSEQ multiplex PCR; TCRdb's copy has only in-frame clones and lacks some. The repertoire consists of about 370,000 clones, with around 85% occurring once and the leading ten covering 3.5%. The source material was peripheral blood, sampled in a trial of Ad26.COV2.S vaccine versus placebo. The receptors originated from a person aged 18 to 65 who received the Ad26.COV2.S COVID-19 vaccine or a placebo.

This clone has only a few counts. J is TRBJ1-1 and V is TRBV2; no clear D. The CDR3 is 14 residues long. Trimming removed 4 bases from V and 0 bases from J, with 9 bases in between. Germline CDR1 and CDR2: SNHLY and FYNNEI. In DNA form, the CDR3 reads TGTGCCAGCAGTGTCAGCAGAATGAACACTGAAGCTTTCTTT. Translating it yields CASSVSRMNTEAFF.

Relative to its sample, this clone is medium-sized (0.01 to 0.1%). J is TRBJ2-3 and V is TRBV6-4; D is possibly TRBD2 (6 bases). The CDR3 runs 13 residues. V was clipped by 4 bases and J by 2 bases, with 7 bases between them. Germline CDR1 reads MRHNA; CDR2 reads SNTAGT. CDR3 protein: CASSAGDTDTQYF. In DNA, the CDR3 is TGTGCCAGCAGTGCGGGGGACACAGATACGCAGTATTTT.

The chain links TRBV10-3 to TRBJ2-1, with TRBD2 matching 12 bases. CDR3 length: 17 amino acids. Per the germline V gene, CDR1 is ENHRY and CDR2 is SYGVKD. After removal of 2 bases from V and 1 base from J, the junction contained 3 bases not matched to a gene. CDR3 in DNA: TGTGCCATCAGTGAGCCTGGACTAGCGGGGTCCTACAATGAGCAGTTCTTC. This codes for CAISEPGLAGSYNEQFF.

The V call is TRBV6-5, the J call TRBJ2-1; D ambiguous. Per germline, CDR1 MNHEY and CDR2 SVGAGI. The CDR3 length is 13 residues. The V end lost 3 bases, the J end lost 9 bases, and 12 bases lay between the germline ends. The CDR3 reads CASSYNPFGEQFF. As DNA, the CDR3 is TGTGCCAGCAGTTATAACCCCTTCGGTGAGCAGTTCTTC.

V is TRBV18 and J is TRBJ2-3, with D perhaps TRBD1 or TRBD2 (5 bases each). The V end was cut by 5 bases, the J end by 0 bases, with 12 bases between. The CDR3 runs 15 residues. Germline V gene lookup returns CDR1 KGHSH and CDR2 LQKENI. CDR3 coding DNA: TGTGCCAGCTCATGGGGGTATCTTAGCACAGATACGCAGTATTTT. Translated, it gives CASSWGYLSTDTQYF.

The chain combines TRBV13 with TRBJ2-1; 12 nucleotides agree with TRBD2. Germline lookup yields CDR1 PRHDT and CDR2 FYEKMQ (reference sequence). V was clipped by 5 bases and J by 8 bases; unmatched bases: 13. The length of the CDR3 is 17 residues. This CDR3 reads CASSTLAGGANSDEQFF. The CDR3 DNA reads as TGTGCCAGCAGCACACTAGCGGGGGGTGCGAATAGCGATGAGCAGTTCTTC. Full variable domain (missing parts from reference TRBV13 and TRBJ2-1): AAGVIQSPRHLIKEKRETATLKCYPIPRHDTVYWYQQGPGQDPQFLISFYEKMQSDKGSIPDRFSAQQFSDYHSELNMSSLELGDSALYFCASSTLAGGANSDEQFFGPGTRLTVL.

This chain connects TRBV29-1 to TRBJ2-3, with D hard to call. The CDR3 spans 11 residues. The V end was cut by 3 bases, the J end by 2 bases, with 3 bases between. The germline gives CDR1 SQVTM, CDR2 ANQGSEA. CDR3 protein: CSVEVTDTQYF. CDR3 bases: TGCAGCGTTGAGGTCACAGATACGCAGTATTTT.

V and J are TRBV3-1 (or the pseudogene TRBV3-2) and TRBJ2-5; TRBD2 agrees at 9 bases. Unmatched junction bases numbered 10, after V lost 3 bases and J lost 5 bases. The CDR3 length is 16 residues. In germline, CDR1 is LGHDT, CDR2 YNNKEL (reference sequence). The CDR3 DNA follows: TGTGCCAGCAGCCATACTGGCGGGGGGGCTCCCGAGACCCAGTACTTC. Amino acids: CASSHTGGGAPETQYF.

The rearrangement links TRBV3-1 (or the pseudogene TRBV3-2) to TRBJ2-1; the D gene could be TRBD1 or TRBD2 (6 bases each). V was shortened by 0 bases and J by 0 bases, with 12 bases between the two germline ends. This CDR3 comprises 17 residues. Germline CDR1 reads LGHDT; CDR2 reads YNNKEL (reference sequence). The CDR3 reads CASSQDRTGASYNEQFF. The CDR3 bases are TGTGCCAGCAGCCAAGATCGTACGGGGGCCTCCTACAATGAGCAGTTCTTC.

J is TRBJ1-1 and V is TRBV2; TRBD1 is a possible D gene (5 bases). Germline CDR1 is SNHLY and CDR2 is FYNNEI. CDR3 length: 13 residues. Trimming took 3 bases from V and 3 from J, leaving 8 bases between them. The CDR3 reads CASSDQGYTEAFF. In DNA form, the CDR3 reads TGTGCCAGCAGTGATCAGGGTTACACTGAAGCTTTCTTT.

This clone was detected once. The genes are TRBV7-8 and TRBJ2-3; 9 bases map to TRBD2. V was clipped by 7 bases and J by 1 base; unmatched bases: 12. CDR1 is SGHVS and CDR2 is FQNEAQ in the germline V gene. The CDR3 runs 17 residues. Written as DNA, the CDR3 is TGTGCCAGCAAGCCTTTGGGGGCGGGGGGGCGCACAGATACGCAGTATTTT. Amino acids: CASKPLGAGGRTDTQYF.

The chain joins TRBV30 to TRBJ1-6; weak D call: TRBD1 (6 bases). Trimming cost V 3 bases and J 10 bases, with 13 bases left between them. Germline V gives CDR1 GTSNPN, CDR2 SVGIG (reference sequence). CDR3 size: 13 residues. CDR3 sequence (DNA): TGTGCCTGGAGAGGGGGTAGCGGCTCACCCCTCCACTTT. As protein: CAWRGGSGSPLHF.

The rearrangement joins TRBV14 to TRBJ2-1, with D perhaps TRBD1 (8 bases). V was trimmed by 6 bases and J by 1 base, leaving 16 bases between them. Germline CDR1 and CDR2: SGHDN and FVKESK. CDR3 size: 16 residues. CDR3 bases: TGTGCCAGCAGTCAACACAGGGGGGGGTCCTACAATGAGCAGTTCTTC. As protein: CASSQHRGGSYNEQFF.

The chain combines TRBV5-1 with TRBJ1-5; D unclear. V dropped 5 bases and J dropped 0 bases, with 12 bases sitting between them. Germline values: CDR1 SGHRS, CDR2 YFSETQ. This CDR3 is built from 15 residues. This CDR3 reads CASRPTENSNQPQHF. DNA of the CDR3: TGCGCCAGCAGACCGACGGAGAATAGCAATCAGCCCCAGCATTTT.

A single count supports this clone. The chain combines TRBV11-2 with TRBJ2-1; TRBD2 agrees at 11 bases. After removal of 5 bases from V and 7 bases from J, the junction contained 19 bases not matched to a gene. Germline loops: CDR1 SGHAT, CDR2 FQNNGV. The CDR3 is made up of 19 amino acids. The CDR3 sequence is CASSPRQGLAGGRGNEQFF. For the CDR3, the DNA is TGTGCCAGCAGCCCGCGCCAGGGGCTAGCGGGGGGCCGGGGAAATGAGCAGTTCTTC.

The rearrangement uses TRBV6-4 and TRBJ1-2; no reliable D call. Trimming shortened V by 6 bases and J by 2 bases, and 10 bases separated the two germline ends. CDR1 and CDR2 from the germline V gene are MRHNA and SNTAGT. CDR3 length: 13 residues. The CDR3 is CASRPGRNYGYTF. As DNA, the CDR3 is TGTGCCAGCAGACCTGGACGGAACTATGGCTACACCTTC.

This clone came up once. This chain connects TRBV7-9 to TRBJ1-2, with TRBD1 matching 7 bases. The CDR3 length is 13 residues. J gave up 4 bases and V 5 bases, and 4 bases lay outside the gene matches. Germline values: CDR1 SEHNR, CDR2 FQNEAQ (reference sequence). CDR3 nucleotides: TGTGCCAGCAGCGACAGGGCCCCCTATGGCTACACCTTC. Protein sequence: CASSDRAPYGYTF.

The V and J genes are TRBV2 and TRBJ1-2, with 7 bases lining up with TRBD1. The CDR3 has 14 residues. Germline V gene data show CDR1 as SNHLY and CDR2 as FYNNEI. The J segment lost 5 bases and the V segment lost 6 bases, leaving 9 bases of the junction unmatched. The CDR3 nucleotides read TGTGCCAGCAGAGGGGACAGCGACCTATATGGCTACACCTTC. Amino acid sequence: CASRGDSDLYGYTF.

The V gene is TRBV19, the J gene TRBJ2-3, with D possibly TRBD1 on 6 matching bases. Germline-derived CDR1 and CDR2 are LNHDA and SQIVND (reference sequence). The CDR3 covers 15 residues. Trimming took 0 bases from V and 8 from J, leaving 15 bases between them. CDR3 protein: CASSIDLSWDTTQYF. The CDR3, as DNA: TGTGCCAGTAGTATAGATCTATCTTGGGACACTACGCAGTATTTT.

The chain combines TRBV7-9 with TRBJ1-1; tentative D call: TRBD1 (5 bases). The CDR3 contains 11 residues. V lost 3 bases and J 10 bases, leaving 9 bases between the germline ends. Germline-derived CDR1 and CDR2 are SEHNR and FQNEAQ (reference sequence). The CDR3 DNA reads as TGTGCCAGCAGCTTTGGGGGAGGAGCTTTCTTT. It specifies CASSFGGGAFF.

The table lists this clone with a few counts. The J gene is TRBJ1-6, the V gene TRBV6-2 or TRBV6-3; maybe TRBD1 (6 bases). V gave up 5 bases and J gave up 7 bases, with 9 bases separating them. The V gene's germline CDR1 is MNHEY and CDR2 SVGEGT. CDR3 length: 13 amino acids. In nucleotides, the CDR3 is TGTGCCAGCAGTGCTACAGGGAATTCACCCCTCCACTTT. This sequence encodes CASSATGNSPLHF.